The 18 T cell receptor beta chains below were found in one sample sequenced in a study of radiotherapy plus CTLA-4 blockade in lung cancer. The repertoire was sequenced with immunoSEQ multiplex PCR; TCRdb's copy has only in-frame clones and lacks some. The data contain under 95,000 clones, 78% of them singletons. This specimen consisted of peripheral blood, obtained from a patient treated with radiotherapy plus ipilimumab. The receptors come from a human donor with non-small cell lung cancer whose response to radiotherapy plus ipilimumab could not be evaluated. Some clones in this sample may be carry-over from other donors' samples.

DNA for the CDR3: TGTGCCAGCAGCTTGGAACCAGGGGGCAATCAGCCCCAGCATTTT. Protein product: CASSLEPGGNQPQHF. This sequence joins TRBV5-4 and TRBJ1-5, with D perhaps matching TRBD1 (6 bases). CDR3 size: 15 residues. The V end lost 0 bases, the J end lost 2 bases, and 9 bases lay between the germline ends. The germline V gene encodes CDR1 SGHNT and CDR2 YYREEE (reference sequence).

This clone was picked up one time. The rearrangement joins TRBV11-3 to TRBJ2-2, with D perhaps matching TRBD2 (7 bases). This CDR3 has 15 amino acids. CDR1 and CDR2 from the germline V gene are SGHNT and YENEEA. V shed 4 bases and J shed 4 bases, with 13 bases lying between them. In DNA, the CDR3 is TGTGCCAGCAGCTCCGGGGGGCCTACCACCGGGGAGCTGTTTTTT. This encodes CASSSGGPTTGELFF.

The count of this clone is one. This sequence joins TRBV6-5 and TRBJ1-3, with 8 bases identical to TRBD1. The CDR3 loop spans 15 amino acids. Per the germline V gene, CDR1 is MNHEY and CDR2 is SVGAGI. V trimming: 6 bases; J trimming: 2 bases; junction bases outside the gene matches: 6. The CDR3 is CASRLRGQAGNTIYF. The CDR3 region has the DNA TGTGCCAGCAGACTCAGGGGGCAGGCTGGAAACACCATATATTTT.

This chain uses TRBV5-8 with TRBJ1-5; 7 nucleotides align to TRBD1. With 2 bases clipped from V and 6 bases from J, the junction kept 8 bases outside the gene matches. The CDR3 is 15 residues long. Germline V gives CDR1 SGHTS, CDR2 YDEGEE. CDR3 coding DNA: TGTGCCAGCAGCTTACGACAGGGTTTGAGTCAGCCCCAGCATTTT. Translation gives CASSLRQGLSQPQHF.

This clone was counted between two and nine times. This sequence joins TRBV2 and TRBJ1-3, with D unclear. Germline values: CDR1 SNHLY, CDR2 FYNNEI. The V gene lost 7 bases and the J gene lost 1 base, with 8 bases spanning the gap. The CDR3 runs 13 residues. The CDR3 loop is CASTSVSGNTIYF. The DNA for the CDR3 is TGTGCCAGCACGTCGGTATCTGGAAACACCATATATTTT.

A note on this clone: One junction end disagrees with the germline gene, perhaps due to a read error. Other DNA sequences from this sample encode an identical CDR3 as well. The gene calls are TRBV7-2 and TRBJ1-6; 8 bases fit TRBD1. Germline-derived CDR1 and CDR2 are SGHTA and FQGNSA. The CDR3 has 17 residues. The CDR3 region is CASSGGQETSYNSPLHF. CDR3 coding DNA: TGTGCCAGCAGTGGGGGACAGGAAACCTCCTATAATTCCCCCCTCCACTTT.

This clone was recorded only once. This chain uses TRBV6-1 with TRBJ2-5; D possibly corresponds to TRBD2 (5 bases). The J call could be wrong; TRBJ2-7 is a better fit for the DNA end. Germline-derived CDR1 and CDR2 are MNHNS and SASEGT. The CDR3 is 16 amino acids. In nucleotides, the CDR3 is TGTGCCAGCAGTGAAGTGCGAGGGATGTTTTCCTACGAGCAGTACTTC. Translation: CASSEVRGMFSYEQYF.

The genes are TRBV14 and TRBJ1-1; no clear D. With 5 bases removed from V and 4 bases from J, the gap between germline ends came to 11 bases. This CDR3 has 13 residues. Germline CDR1 and CDR2: SGHDN and FVKESK. In nucleotides, the CDR3 is TGTGCCAGCAGCGGTACGGGGATCACTGAAGCTTTCTTT. This codes for CASSGTGITEAFF. The whole variable domain, remainder taken from reference TRBV14 and TRBJ1-1, is EAGVTQFPSHSVIEKGQTVTLRCDPISGHDNLYWYRRVMGKEIKFLLHFVKESKQDESGMPNNRFLAERTGGTYSTLKVQPAELEDSGVYFCASSGTGITEAFFGQGTRLTVV.

The rearrangement joins TRBV10-3 to TRBJ2-7; 7 bases match TRBD2. Trimming removed 2 bases from V and 3 bases from J; junction bases left unmatched: 4. Germline CDR1 is ENHRY and CDR2 is SYGVKD. There are 14 residues in the CDR3. CDR3 residues: CAISEAGLIYEQYF. CDR3 nucleotides: TGTGCCATCAGTGAGGCGGGACTAATCTACGAGCAGTACTTC.

This clone has only one observation. The chain recombines TRBV28 with TRBJ2-2, with D possibly matching TRBD1 (6 bases). This CDR3 spans 15 amino acids. Germline CDR1 reads MDHEN; CDR2 reads SYDVKM. V lost 3 bases, J lost 3 bases, and 11 bases lay in between. The CDR3 here is CASSFSPGDTGELFF. The CDR3 bases are TGTGCCAGCAGTTTTTCGCCAGGGGACACCGGGGAGCTGTTTTTT.

The chain carries TRBV6-5 and TRBJ2-7; D is possibly TRBD2 (6 bases). Looked up from germline, CDR1 is MNHEY and CDR2 is SVGAGI. The CDR3 is 14 amino acids. The V gene lost 2 bases and the J gene lost 3 bases, with 11 bases spanning the gap. CDR3 sequence reads: CASSYDGSGYEQYF. DNA for the CDR3: TGTGCCAGCAGTTACGATGGTAGCGGCTACGAGCAGTACTTC.

V and J are TRBV6-5 and TRBJ1-1; D unresolved. This CDR3 comprises 14 residues. Germline assignment: CDR1 MNHEY and CDR2 SVGAGI. Trimming left V 5 bases short and J 1 base short, with 11 bases between. CDR3 sequence reads: CASSTRRGNTEAFF. In nucleotides, the CDR3 is TGTGCCAGCAGTACCCGACGAGGGAACACTGAAGCTTTCTTT.

V usage is TRBV28 and J usage is TRBJ2-1; 8 bases align to TRBD1. Germline trimming cut 5 bases from V and 7 bases from J; bases unmatched to any gene: 7. The CDR3 has 14 amino acids. The germline gives CDR1 MDHEN, CDR2 SYDVKM. The CDR3 DNA follows: TGTGCCAGCAGTCTTGGTACAGGGGGAAATGAGCAGTTCTTC. Protein sequence: CASSLGTGGNEQFF.

The chain combines TRBV5-1 with TRBJ2-2; TRBD1 might be the D (7 bases). V was trimmed by 4 bases and J by 1 base, leaving 14 bases between them. Germline CDR1 and CDR2: SGHRS and YFSETQ. This CDR3 has 16 residues. CDR3 DNA sequence: TGCGCCAGCAGCCCTAGACAGGGACTGAACACCGGGGAGCTGTTTTTT. Its protein product is CASSPRQGLNTGELFF.

The rearrangement uses TRBV7-9 and TRBJ2-5; 14 positions agree with TRBD2. V shed 5 bases and J 4 bases; nucleotides not matched to a gene: 3. This CDR3 has 15 amino acids. Germline V lookup: CDR1 SEHNR, CDR2 FQNEAQ (reference sequence). DNA of the CDR3: TGTGCCAGCAGCACCGGACTAGCGGGGGGAGAGACCCAGTACTTC. Translation gives CASSTGLAGGETQYF. Complete variable domain (other parts from reference TRBV7-9 and TRBJ2-5): DTGVSQNPRHKITKRGQNVTFRCDPISEHNRLYWYRQTLGQGPEFLTYFQNEAQLEKSRLLSDRFSAERPKGSFSTLEIQRTEQGDSAMYLCASSTGLAGGETQYFGPGTRLLVL.

The rearrangement links TRBV10-2 to TRBJ2-3, with D possibly matching TRBD1 (5 bases). Germline loops: CDR1 WSHSY, CDR2 SAAADI. Trimming took off 6 bases at V and 2 bases at J, with 9 bases between the two ends. The CDR3 length is 13 residues. The CDR3 is CASRDRDTDTQYF. The CDR3 bases are TGCGCCAGCAGAGACAGAGACACAGATACGCAGTATTTT.

The CDR3 DNA sequence: TGTGCCAGCAGTGAGATTCGACAGGGGGCGAACTATGGCTACACCTTC. Amino acids: CASSEIRQGANYGYTF. The chain uses TRBV2 and TRBJ1-2, with TRBD1 matching 10 bases. The CDR3 is made up of 16 amino acids. Germline CDR1 is SNHLY and CDR2 is FYNNEI. Trimming took 3 bases from V and 2 from J; bases not matched to a gene: 6.

This chain's CDR3 is CASSLKRGRRDTQYF. The CDR3 coding sequence is TGTGCCAGCAGTTTAAAGCGGGGGAGAAGGGATACGCAGTATTTT. V gene TRBV28 combines with J gene TRBJ2-3; 8 bases align to TRBD2. The CDR3 runs 15 residues. V lost 2 bases to trimming and J lost 6 bases; unmatched junction nucleotides: 7. CDR1 is MDHEN and CDR2 is SYDVKM in the germline V gene.